The next 31 T cell receptor beta chains were all read from a single sample in a study of shared clonotypes between healthy human individuals. The protocol was immunoSEQ multiplex PCR, while the TCRdb copy is restricted to in-frame clones and leaves out a portion. The sample records millions of clones, 85% to 95% being singletons. The sequencing input was naive CD4+ T cells sorted from blood. The subset here: CD45RA+ positively selected. The receptor source for this set is a man aged 18 to 30 in good health.

J is TRBJ1-5 and V is TRBV7-2; TRBD1 might be the D (6 bases). The germline CDR1 and CDR2 sequences are SGHTA and FQGNSA. The length of the CDR3 is 14 residues. The ends were cut back, 5 bases at V and 3 bases at J, with 11 bases in the middle. This CDR3 reads CASSPDSNNQPQHF. The CDR3 DNA follows: TGTGCCAGCAGCCCGGACAGCAACAATCAGCCCCAGCATTTT.

On this clone itself: Germline and junction disagree at one end, which may indicate a read error. This chain uses TRBV20-1 with TRBJ1-4; D possibly corresponds to TRBD1 (5 bases). Per germline, CDR1 DFQATT and CDR2 SNEGSKA (reference sequence). The CDR3 has 10 amino acids. The DNA of the CDR3 is TGTGGGGCCGGGGATGAAAAACTGTTTTTT. Translated, it gives CGAGDEKLFF.

The chain uses TRBV11-2 and TRBJ1-5; D not certain. The germline CDR1 and CDR2 sequences are SGHAT and FQNNGV. Deletions cut 3 bases from V and 0 bases from J, with 9 bases between. The CDR3 length is 15 residues. CDR3 DNA sequence: TGTGCCAGCAGCTTCTCGGGGTCTAGCAATCAGCCCCAGCATTTT. This sequence encodes CASSFSGSSNQPQHF. Using reference TRBV11-2 and TRBJ1-5 for the parts outside the CDR3, the full variable domain is EAGVAQSPRYKIIEKRQSVAFWCNPISGHATLYWYQQILGQGPKLLIQFQNNGVVDDSQLPKDRFSAERLKGVDSTLKIQPAKLEDSAVYLCASSFSGSSNQPQHFGDGTRLSIL.

This chain connects TRBV5-6 to TRBJ1-1; D is perhaps TRBD1 (5 bases). Germline V CDR1 and CDR2: SGHDT, YYEEEE. The CDR3 sequence is 17 residues long. Trimming shortened V by 1 base and J by 4 bases, and 20 bases separated the two germline ends. In nucleotides, the CDR3 is TGTGCCAGCAGCTTGCAGGGCCTACGCTATTATAGCACTGAAGCTTTCTTT. Its protein product is CASSLQGLRYYSTEAFF.

The chain joins TRBV19 to TRBJ1-4; the D gene is possibly TRBD1 (6 bases). This CDR3 is 15 amino acids long. Germline CDR1 reads LNHDA; CDR2 reads SQIVND (reference sequence). V lost 4 bases and J lost 0, with 9 bases in between. CDR3 in amino acids: CASSTGQPTNEKLFF. CDR3 in DNA: TGTGCCAGTAGTACCGGACAGCCAACTAATGAAAAACTGTTTTTT.

The chain has TRBV2 and TRBJ1-5, with 7 bases lining up with TRBD1. Germline lookup yields CDR1 SNHLY and CDR2 FYNNEI. The CDR3 extends over 15 amino acids. The ends lost 6 bases at V and 0 bases at J; junction bases unmatched: 5. CDR3 nucleotides: TGTGCCAGCAGACAGGGGCCTTATAGCAATCAGCCCCAGCATTTT. Residues: CASRQGPYSNQPQHF.

The chain carries TRBV4-1 and TRBJ2-1; weak D call: TRBD1 (6 bases). The CDR3 consists of 15 residues. V was clipped by 1 base and J by 3 bases, with 10 bases between them. CDR1 and CDR2 from the germline V gene are MGHRA and YSYEKL. The DNA of the CDR3 is TGCGCCAGCAGCCAAGTGGGGGCAGGCTACAATGAGCAGTTCTTC. This sequence encodes CASSQVGAGYNEQFF.

The genes are TRBV10-3 and TRBJ2-3; TRBD2 agrees at 10 bases. V gave up 4 bases and J gave up 8 bases; unmatched junction bases: 9. CDR3 size: 15 residues. Germline V CDR1 and CDR2: ENHRY, SYGVKD. The CDR3 protein is CAISGKRGGNSTQYF. CDR3 DNA: TGTGCCATCAGTGGCAAGCGGGGGGGTAACAGTACGCAGTATTTT.

V gene TRBV5-1 combines with J gene TRBJ2-2; D unclear. Trimming pared 0 bases from V and 4 bases from J, leaving 10 bases between. Germline V lookup: CDR1 SGHRS, CDR2 YFSETQ. The CDR3 is made up of 15 amino acids. The CDR3 protein is CASSLEGIGTGELFF. The CDR3 bases are TGCGCCAGCAGCTTGGAGGGAATCGGCACCGGGGAGCTGTTTTTT.

CDR3 protein: CASSPPAKSAAEQFF. Here the CDR3 DNA reads TGTGCCAGCTCACCACCGGCAAAGTCGGCGGCTGAGCAGTTCTTC. The chain is built from TRBV18 and TRBJ2-1; D uncertain. V was pared by 0 bases and J by 9 bases, with 15 bases between. The germline V gene has CDR1 KGHSH and CDR2 LQKENI. The CDR3 totals 15 residues.

As concerns this clone: Other DNA sequences in the sample encode the same CDR3. This chain links TRBV7-6 with TRBJ2-7; 9 bases align to TRBD1. The CDR3 is 14 residues long. Trimming removed 5 bases from V and 2 bases from J; junction bases left unmatched: 4. The germline V gene has CDR1 SGHVS and CDR2 FNYEAQ. CDR3 bases: TGTGCCAGCAGCCCCGGGACAGGGACCTACGAGCAGTACTTC. It yields the protein CASSPGTGTYEQYF. Together with reference TRBV7-6 and TRBJ2-7, the CDR3 gives the full variable domain: GAGVSQSPRYKVTKRGQDVALRCDPISGHVSLYWYRQALGQGPEFLTYFNYEAQQDKSGLPNDRFSAERPEGSISTLTIQRTEQRDSAMYRCASSPGTGTYEQYFGPGTRLTVT.

This clone was recorded once. This may arise from a read error, as a much more abundant clone is one base away. The conserved phenylalanine or tryptophan normally closing the CDR3 is absent here, so this likely arose from a read error. The chain carries TRBV30 and TRBJ1-1, with TRBD1 matching 10 bases. Germline V lookup: CDR1 GTSNPN, CDR2 SVGIG (reference sequence). CDR3 length: 14 amino acids. V shed 5 bases and J 4 bases; nucleotides not matched to a gene: 7. The CDR3 loop reads CAWGRDRGGTEAFS. The CDR3 nucleotides read TGTGCCTGGGGGCGGGACAGGGGCGGCACTGAAGCTTTCTCT.

The J gene is TRBJ2-3, the V gene TRBV9; 9 nucleotides match TRBD2. J was trimmed by 2 bases and V by 3 bases; bases with no gene match: 4. There are 15 residues in the CDR3. CDR1 is SGDLS, CDR2 YYNGEE, per germline. The CDR3 DNA follows: TGTGCCAGCAGCGCCTCTAGCGGGGTCACAGATACGCAGTATTTT. Translated: CASSASSGVTDTQYF. Full variable domain (remainder filled in from reference TRBV9 and TRBJ2-3): DSGVTQTPKHLITATGQRVTLRCSPRSGDLSVYWYQQSLDQGLQFLIQYYNGEERAKGNILERFSAQQFPDLHSELNLSSLELGDSALYFCASSASSGVTDTQYFGPGTRLTVL.

This clone was seen a single time. Other DNA sequences in the same sample also yield this CDR3. Written as DNA, the CDR3 is TGTGCCTGGAGTGGACAGGGTTATGGCTACACCTTC. It specifies CAWSGQGYGYTF. This rearrangement joins TRBV30 to TRBJ1-2, with TRBD1 identical over 7 bases. Germline V gives CDR1 GTSNPN, CDR2 SVGIG (reference sequence). After removal of 1 base from V and 5 bases from J, the junction contained 1 base not matched to a gene. The CDR3 has 12 residues.

The rearrangement joins TRBV11-3 to TRBJ2-3; D might be TRBD1 or TRBD2, each matching 5 bases. The length of the CDR3 is 13 residues. CDR1 is SGHNT and CDR2 is YENEEA in the germline V gene. V was pared by 0 bases and J by 7 bases, with 8 bases between. In nucleotides, the CDR3 is TGTGCCAGCAGCTTAGACCGGGACCATACGCAGTATTTT. Its protein is CASSLDRDHTQYF.

V is TRBV5-5 and J is TRBJ1-1; D gene ambiguous. The CDR3 has 14 residues. V lost 4 bases, J lost 6 bases, and 16 bases lay in between. The V gene's germline CDR1 is SGHKS and CDR2 YYEKEE (reference sequence). The DNA for the CDR3 is TGTGCCAGCAGCCCTCAGACCAGCCGCGCTGAAGCTTTCTTT. It specifies CASSPQTSRAEAFF.

V gene TRBV19 combines with J gene TRBJ2-7; D tentatively fits TRBD1 or TRBD2 (5 bases each). V was trimmed by 4 bases and J by 4 bases, leaving 17 bases between them. CDR1 and CDR2 (germline): LNHDA, SQIVND (reference sequence). This CDR3 has 15 amino acids. CDR3 region: CASSTPGTSYYEQYF. As DNA, the CDR3 is TGTGCCAGTAGTACGCCCGGGACGAGCTATTACGAGCAGTACTTC.

This clone occurred once. The rearrangement uses TRBV19 and TRBJ1-2; possible D gene TRBD1, 6 bases. CDR3 length equals 13 residues. CDR1 is LNHDA, CDR2 SQIVND, per germline (reference sequence). Trimming pared 5 bases from V and 7 bases from J, leaving 14 bases between. The CDR3 loop reads CASSPPGASGYTF. CDR3 nucleotide sequence: TGTGCCAGTAGTCCCCCGGGGGCATCTGGCTACACCTTC.

V gene TRBV10-3 combines with J gene TRBJ2-7, with 9 bases matching TRBD1. Trimming removed 6 bases from V and 5 bases from J; junction bases left unmatched: 8. CDR3 size: 14 residues. Germline V gene sequence: CDR1 ENHRY, CDR2 SYGVKD. The DNA of the CDR3 is TGTGCCATCAGGTCCGGGACAGGGTTGGACGAGCAGTACTTC. Translating gives CAIRSGTGLDEQYF.

The chain couples TRBV10-3 to TRBJ2-2; no clear D. The CDR3 spans 13 residues. V gave up 0 bases and J gave up 7 bases, with 6 bases separating them. Germline CDR1 and CDR2: ENHRY and SYGVKD. The CDR3 here is CAISESTLGELFF. Written as DNA, the CDR3 is TGTGCCATCAGTGAGTCGACTCTCGGGGAGCTGTTTTTT.

CDR3: CSVSSGTGSYGYTF. The CDR3 nucleotides read TGCAGCGTTTCCTCCGGGACAGGGTCTTATGGCTACACCTTC. This chain connects TRBV29-1 to TRBJ1-2, with 9 positions matching TRBD1. The germline CDR1 and CDR2 sequences are SQVTM and ANQGSEA. V gave up 5 bases and J gave up 5 bases; unmatched junction bases: 9. There are 14 residues in the CDR3.

This clone was seen a single time. The chain recombines TRBV19 with TRBJ2-4, with 10 bases aligning to TRBD2. V trimming: 4 bases; J trimming: 5 bases; junction bases outside the gene matches: 14. CDR3 length equals 18 residues. Germline V gives CDR1 LNHDA, CDR2 SQIVND (reference sequence). DNA for the CDR3: TGTGCCAGTAGTAGGGTAGGATTAGCGGGAGGTGTCCAAAACATTCAGTACTTC. Protein product: CASSRVGLAGGVQNIQYF.

The chain couples TRBV6-1 to TRBJ2-7; no definite D call. Germline values: CDR1 MNHNS, CDR2 SASEGT. V lost 7 bases and J 3 bases, leaving 16 bases between the germline ends. The CDR3 is made up of 14 amino acids. CDR3: CASTSSWPDYEQYF. CDR3 sequence (DNA): TGTGCCAGCACCTCTTCTTGGCCCGACTACGAGCAGTACTTC.

For this clone: In the same sample, other DNA sequences code for this CDR3. The V and J genes are TRBV5-1 and TRBJ2-5; D perhaps matches TRBD1 (6 bases). The CDR3 contains 14 residues. The ends were cut back, 2 bases at V and 5 bases at J, with 13 bases in the middle. In germline, CDR1 is SGHRS, CDR2 YFSETQ. For the CDR3, the DNA is TGCGCCAGCAGCTTTGACAGGTCCGGGGAGACCCAGTACTTC. This gives the protein CASSFDRSGETQYF.

As regards this clone: The same CDR3 can be traced to other DNA sequences in this sample. CDR3 region: CASSREGLYEQYF. The CDR3 coding sequence is TGTGCCAGCTCTCGTGAGGGCCTCTACGAGCAGTACTTC. The chain joins TRBV18 to TRBJ2-7; D might be TRBD2 (5 bases). CDR3 length: 13 amino acids. Germline values: CDR1 KGHSH, CDR2 LQKENI. The V end was cut by 6 bases, the J end by 3 bases, with 12 bases between.

The CDR3 coding sequence is TGTGCCTGTAAGAACAGGAAAGAGACCCAGTACTTC. It encodes CACKNRKETQYF. The gene calls are TRBV30 and TRBJ2-5; D is possibly TRBD1 (5 bases). The CDR3 is 12 amino acids. Trimming stripped 6 bases from V and 3 bases from J, with 11 bases between. CDR1 GTSNPN and CDR2 SVGIG come from the germline V gene (reference sequence).

This sequence joins TRBV2 and TRBJ1-1; possibly TRBD1 for D (5 bases). Germline values: CDR1 SNHLY, CDR2 FYNNEI. There are 15 residues in the CDR3. Trimming shortened V by 6 bases and J by 3 bases, and 17 bases separated the two germline ends. The CDR3 DNA sequence: TGTGCCAGCAGGACGACAGTGGGGAGGGACACTGAAGCTTTCTTT. It translates to CASRTTVGRDTEAFF.

This chain connects TRBV19 to TRBJ2-1; a weak D match, TRBD1 (5 bases). Trimming cost V 2 bases and J 10 bases, with 9 bases left between them. The CDR3 has 12 residues. Germline CDR1 reads LNHDA; CDR2 reads SQIVND (reference sequence). For the CDR3, the DNA is TGTGCCAGTAGTATACAGGGATACGAGCAGTTCTTC. Translating it yields CASSIQGYEQFF.

The chain recombines TRBV11-2 with TRBJ1-1, with 8 bases aligning to TRBD1. The CDR3 is 14 amino acids. After removal of 5 bases from V and 3 bases from J, the junction contained 5 bases not matched to a gene. The germline gives CDR1 SGHAT, CDR2 FQNNGV. In DNA, the CDR3 is TGTGCCAGCAGCCCAGGGGGCATCTACACTGAAGCTTTCTTT. Residues: CASSPGGIYTEAFF.

V usage is TRBV12-5 and J usage is TRBJ2-4; maybe TRBD2 (5 bases). Germline CDR1 is LGHNT and CDR2 is FRNRAP. The V and J ends lost 1 base and 0 bases respectively, with 7 bases between them. The CDR3 is made up of 15 amino acids. In DNA form, the CDR3 reads TGTGCTAGTGGTTTGGGGGAGCTAGCCAAAAACATTCAGTACTTC. Amino acids: CASGLGELAKNIQYF.

Regarding this clone: Other DNA sequences in the same sample also yield this CDR3. The chain couples TRBV5-1 to TRBJ2-7; D is perhaps TRBD1 (7 bases). Germline V gene sequence: CDR1 SGHRS, CDR2 YFSETQ. The CDR3 loop spans 14 amino acids. V lost 4 bases and J lost 3, with 14 bases in between. The CDR3 DNA sequence: TGCGCCAGCAGCGGTCAGGGGGGAGGCTACGAGCAGTACTTC. Its translation: CASSGQGGGYEQYF.